The 17 T cell receptor beta chains below come from one sample, sequenced in a study of T cell responses to AZD1222 COVID-19 vaccine. Clones were sequenced by immunoSEQ multiplex PCR, and TCRdb holds only the in-frame ones, with some missing. The sample contains more than 100,000 clones, approximately 88% of which appear only once. Sequences were derived from peripheral blood, sampled on day 0 of AZD1222 vaccination. All receptors derive from an adult in good health.

V and J are TRBV7-2 and TRBJ2-7; no definite D call. Germline CDR1 reads SGHTA; CDR2 reads FQGNSA. The CDR3 has 16 amino acids. V was clipped by 1 base and J by 6 bases, with 19 bases between them. The CDR3 region has the DNA TGTGCCAGCAGCTTAGAGGGTCAAGGGTTGGCGCGCGAGCAGTACTTC. As protein: CASSLEGQGLAREQYF.

The CDR3 nucleotides read TGCGCCAGCAGGGTCACAGATACGCAGTATTTT. It translates to CASRVTDTQYF. The genes are TRBV5-1 and TRBJ2-3; no definite D call. The CDR3 runs to 11 residues. The germline V gene encodes CDR1 SGHRS and CDR2 YFSETQ. V shed 5 bases and J shed 2 bases, with 3 bases lying between them.

The V gene is TRBV6-6, the J gene TRBJ2-7, with a tentative D call TRBD1 (6 bases). Trimming left V 6 bases short and J 3 bases short, with 15 bases between. CDR1 MNHNY and CDR2 SVGAGI come from the germline V gene (reference sequence). The CDR3 sequence is 14 residues long. CDR3 loop: CASSLGQGSYEQYF. The CDR3 bases are TGTGCCAGCAGCCTGGGGCAGGGGAGCTACGAGCAGTACTTC.

This clone was seen a single time. The rearrangement joins TRBV2 to TRBJ1-3; 7 bases fit TRBD1. Germline loops: CDR1 SNHLY, CDR2 FYNNEI. V lost 4 bases and J lost 8; bases outside the gene matches: 2. This CDR3 region has 12 residues. The CDR3 region is CASSATGDTIYF. The CDR3 bases are TGTGCCAGCAGTGCTACAGGGGACACCATATATTTT.

For the CDR3, the DNA is TGTGCCAGCACACCCGACTATGACGCGGGGGGTCAGTACTTC. It yields the protein CASTPDYDAGGQYF. This sequence joins TRBV27 and TRBJ2-5; 8 positions agree with TRBD2. V was clipped by 7 bases and J by 11 bases; unmatched bases: 15. The CDR3 runs to 14 residues. The germline V gene has CDR1 MNHEY and CDR2 SMNVEV (reference sequence).

The chain links TRBV9 to TRBJ1-2, with 9 bases aligning to TRBD1. The CDR3 extends over 19 amino acids. Looked up from germline, CDR1 is SGDLS and CDR2 is YYNGEE. Losses at the gene ends were 3 bases for V and 4 bases for J; bases not matched to a gene: 19. The CDR3 loop is CASSGDAADRGFLGYGYTF. The CDR3 bases are TGTGCCAGCAGCGGAGATGCCGCGGACAGGGGATTCCTCGGCTATGGCTACACCTTC.

The V call is TRBV2, the J call TRBJ2-5; no reliable D call. The length of the CDR3 is 11 residues. V lost 4 bases, J lost 13 bases, and 13 bases lay in between. Germline CDR1 is SNHLY and CDR2 is FYNNEI. The CDR3 protein is CASSVTRFLYF. CDR3 DNA: TGTGCCAGCAGTGTAACACGGTTTCTGTACTTC. The full variable domain, in which reference TRBV2 and TRBJ2-5 provide the parts outside the CDR3, is EPEVTQTPSHQVTQMGQEVILRCVPISNHLYFYWYRQILGQKVEFLVSFYNNEISEKSEIFDDQFSVERPDGSNFTLKIRSTKLEDSAMYFCASSVTRFLYFGPGTRLLVL.

The chain joins TRBV19 to TRBJ1-4; TRBD1 aligns across 9 bases. Germline V lookup: CDR1 LNHDA, CDR2 SQIVND (reference sequence). The CDR3 contains 15 residues. J lost 5 bases, V lost 7 bases, and 8 bases had no gene match. CDR3 nucleotide sequence: TGTGCCAGTATGGGACAGGGCGCCTTAAATGAAAAACTGTTTTTT. The encoded protein is CASMGQGALNEKLFF.

This clone was detected once. This chain uses TRBV5-1 with TRBJ2-3; the D is unclear. Germline V gene data show CDR1 as SGHRS and CDR2 as YFSETQ. The CDR3 has 13 residues. With 0 bases removed from V and 3 bases from J, the gap between germline ends came to 5 bases. CDR3 DNA: TGCGCCAGCAGCTTGGGTCCGACAGATACGCAGTATTTT. Its translation is CASSLGPTDTQYF.

This clone was seen a few times. The genes are TRBV30 and TRBJ1-2; D is unresolved. There are 13 residues in the CDR3. Germline V gene sequence: CDR1 GTSNPN, CDR2 SVGIG (reference sequence). V gave up 4 bases and J gave up 4 bases, with 13 bases separating them. The DNA for the CDR3 is TGTGCCTGGACCTCGGCGGTAGGCTATGGCTACACCTTC. Translated, it gives CAWTSAVGYGYTF.

CDR3 in DNA: TGTGCCAGCAGCCATAGTGGGCGGAGCGACTATGGCTACACCTTC. Protein product: CASSHSGRSDYGYTF. The chain has TRBV11-2 and TRBJ1-2; D is unclear. Trimming took off 5 bases at V and 3 bases at J, with 16 bases between the two ends. The CDR3 consists of 15 residues. Germline assignment: CDR1 SGHAT and CDR2 FQNNGV. The full variable domain, rest sourced from reference TRBV11-2 and TRBJ1-2, is EAGVAQSPRYKIIEKRQSVAFWCNPISGHATLYWYQQILGQGPKLLIQFQNNGVVDDSQLPKDRFSAERLKGVDSTLKIQPAKLEDSAVYLCASSHSGRSDYGYTFGSGTRLTVV.

V is TRBV4-3 and J is TRBJ2-2; 7 bases agree with TRBD2. CDR3 size: 16 residues. V lost 2 bases and J lost 4; bases outside the gene matches: 7. CDR1 and CDR2 (germline): LGHNA, YSLEER. This CDR3 is CASSQYGGSLTGELFF. The CDR3 DNA reads as TGCGCCAGCAGCCAATACGGCGGGAGTCTCACCGGGGAGCTGTTTTTT.

V is TRBV28 and J is TRBJ1-2; 10 positions agree with TRBD1. Germline values: CDR1 MDHEN, CDR2 SYDVKM. Germline trimming cut 5 bases from V and 4 bases from J; bases unmatched to any gene: 10. The CDR3 has 16 residues. CDR3 protein: CASSPAGTGESYGYTF. CDR3 nucleotide sequence: TGTGCCAGCAGTCCAGCCGGGACAGGGGAGAGCTATGGCTACACCTTC.

The V gene is TRBV2, the J gene TRBJ1-2; D perhaps matches TRBD1 (5 bases). CDR1 is SNHLY, CDR2 FYNNEI, per germline. The V and J ends lost 2 bases and 8 bases respectively, with 12 bases between them. This CDR3 is built from 13 residues. CDR3 in amino acids: CASSETDTGGYTF. CDR3 nucleotide sequence: TGTGCCAGCAGTGAAACGGACACGGGAGGCTACACCTTC.

Concerning this clone itself: Sequence at one end of the junction differs from germline and may be a read error. The chain couples TRBV6-1 to TRBJ2-7; D possibly corresponds to TRBD1 (6 bases). The CDR3 covers 13 residues. CDR1 and CDR2 from the germline V gene are MNHNS and SASEGT. For the CDR3, the DNA is TGTGCCAGCAGGGAAGGACAGTCCTACGAGCAGTACTTC. This sequence encodes CASREGQSYEQYF.

J is TRBJ1-6 and V is TRBV14, with D uncertain. The CDR3 is 15 residues long. Trimming left V 0 bases short and J 4 bases short, with 7 bases between. Per the germline V gene, CDR1 is SGHDN and CDR2 is FVKESK. The DNA for the CDR3 is TGTGCCAGCAGCCAAGAAGGACTGTATAATTCACCCCTCCACTTT. Translated, it gives CASSQEGLYNSPLHF. Filled out from reference TRBV14 and TRBJ1-6, the complete variable domain reads EAGVTQFPSHSVIEKGQTVTLRCDPISGHDNLYWYRRVMGKEIKFLLHFVKESKQDESGMPNNRFLAERTGGTYSTLKVQPAELEDSGVYFCASSQEGLYNSPLHFGNGTRLTVT.

In this sample, this clone turned up a few times. The rearrangement uses TRBV18 and TRBJ2-3, with 8 bases identical to TRBD1. The CDR3 covers 16 residues. CDR1 KGHSH and CDR2 LQKENI come from the germline V gene. Losses at the gene ends were 4 bases for V and 5 bases for J; bases not matched to a gene: 11. The CDR3 protein is CASSRDRGPLVDTQYF. The CDR3 nucleotides read TGTGCCAGCTCACGAGACAGGGGACCCCTCGTAGATACGCAGTATTTT.